The clone carrying this T cell receptor (beta chain) was recorded a few times. The source of the sample is a study of control samples from healthy donors and cancer patients. The V and J ends lost 3 bases and 3 bases, in that order; junction bases with no gene match: 7. This CDR3 spans 14 amino acids. The germline V gene has CDR1 DFQATT and CDR2 SNEGSKA (reference sequence). Sequenced by immunoSEQ multiplex PCR; TCRdb stores in-frame clones only, minus some. Found here are roughly 130,000 clones, about 88% of them singletons; the top ten hold about 3.2%. The sequenced sample consisted of blood. V gene TRBV20-1 combines with J gene TRBJ1-2; 7 bases are shared with TRBD1. The sequence was obtained from a man aged 50-59 years in good health. The DNA of the CDR3 is TGCAGTGCTAGTTTTAGGGGGCAGCACTATGGCTACACCTTC. Its translation is CSASFRGQHYGYTF.